Listed below are T cell receptor beta chains from one sample, sequenced in a study of T-cell reconstitution after alpha-beta-depleted transplantation in children. TCRdb fed the PCR reads into MiXCR, producing one record per CDR3 protein. Here the sample spans 530,000 or so distinct CDR3 sequences, 20% to 30% being singletons. The material was PBMCs, obtained before TCRalphabeta/CD19-depleted stem cell transplant. These receptors originate from a boy in the first two years of life with Wiskott-Aldrich syndrome, due to receive a stem cell transplant. Both conserved end residues are part of each CDR3. A D gene is named only where the DNA matches it firmly. Clone size, where shown, is once, few, many, or a class for clones that have expanded.

j_call,clone_size,d_call,v_call,cdr3_aa,cdr3_nt
TRBJ2-7,-,TRBD1,TRBV7-6,CASSSQGVYEQYF,TGTGCCAGCAGCTCACAGGGGGTCTACGAGCAGTACTTC
TRBJ2-3,few,TRBD2,TRBV15,CATSSELAGVDTQYF,TGTGCCACCAGCAGTGAACTAGCGGGTGTGGATACGCAGTATTTT
TRBJ1-5,-,-,TRBV4-1,CASSQDLLGNSNQPQHF,TGCGCCAGCAGCCAAGATTTGTTGGGGAATAGCAATCAGCCCCAGCATTTT
TRBJ1-4,-,-,TRBV5-1,CASSLGYDRFSPTNEKLFF,TGCGCCAGCAGCTTGGGATACGACAGGTTTAGTCCAACTAATGAAAAACTGTTTTTT
TRBJ1-5,-,-,TRBV28,CASSLWTAAQAPQHF,TGTGCCAGCAGTTTATGGACAGCCGCCCAGGCGCCCCAGCATTTT
TRBJ1-6,-,-,TRBV19,CASSMTHDRRSPLHF,TGTGCCAGTAGTATGACCCATGATCGGCGATCACCCCTCCACTTT
TRBJ2-7,-,-,TRBV28,CASSPGDSSYYEQYF,TGTGCCAGCAGCCCCGGAGACAGTTCTTACTACGAGCAGTACTTC
TRBJ1-5,-,TRBD1,TRBV7-2,CASSSTGTGLQPQHF,TGTGCCAGCAGCTCGACCGGGACAGGGCTTCAGCCCCAGCATTTT
TRBJ2-3,-,TRBD1,TRBV5-1,CASSLTYRGRGDTQYF,TGCGCCAGCAGCTTGACGTACAGGGGGCGCGGAGATACGCAGTATTTT
TRBJ2-7,few,TRBD2,TRBV20-1,CSARASGRTYEQYF,TGCAGTGCTAGAGCCTCCGGGAGGACCTACGAGCAGTACTTC
TRBJ2-7,-,TRBD2,TRBV6-5,CASSRDGTSGRYEQYF,TGTGCCAGCAGCCGAGACGGGACTAGCGGGAGATACGAGCAGTACTTC
TRBJ1-3,-,-,TRBV20-1,CSARFVRTNTIYF,TGCAGTGCTAGATTTGTCAGAACCAACACCATATATTTT
TRBJ2-2,few,TRBD1,TRBV28,CASSSKLDRAVMAGELFF,TGTGCCAGCAGTTCGAAGCTGGACAGGGCCGTGATGGCCGGGGAGCTGTTTTTT
TRBJ2-5,-,TRBD2,TRBV3-1,CASCFKMVAGFQETQYF,TGTGCCAGCTGTTTTAAGATGGTAGCGGGTTTCCAAGAGACCCAGTACTTC
TRBJ1-2,few,TRBD1,TRBV5-1,CASSLTGTGNYGYTF,TGCGCCAGCAGTTTGACCGGGACAGGGAACTATGGCTACACCTTC
TRBJ1-3,-,-,TRBV24-1,CATSDPSGNTIYF,TGTGCCACCAGTGATCCCTCTGGAAACACCATATATTTT
TRBJ1-1,few,-,TRBV10-3,CAISPGPPNTEAFF,TGTGCCATCAGTCCGGGACCCCCGAACACTGAAGCTTTCTTT
TRBJ1-5,few,-,TRBV3-1,CASSQGRDQPQHF,TGTGCCAGCAGCCAGGGCAGGGATCAGCCCCAGCATTTT
TRBJ1-5,-,-,TRBV10-3,CAISESTGLQPQHF,TGTGCCATCAGTGAGTCGACAGGCCTTCAGCCCCAGCATTTT
TRBJ2-1,few,-,TRBV5-1,CASSYSPSGVYNEQFF,TGCGCCAGCAGCTATTCCCCCTCGGGAGTTTACAATGAGCAGTTCTTC
TRBJ2-3,-,TRBD1,TRBV20-1,CSYIPGQGGDTQYF,TGCAGTTATATTCCGGGACAGGGAGGAGATACGCAGTATTTT
TRBJ2-3,-,TRBD2,TRBV2,CASPLAGVVDTQYF,TGTGCCAGCCCCTTAGCGGGAGTGGTAGATACGCAGTATTTT
TRBJ2-5,-,-,TRBV29-1,CSVEGQSLQETQYF,TGCAGCGTGGAGGGACAGAGCCTCCAAGAGACCCAGTACTTC
TRBJ2-1,-,TRBD2,TRBV5-1,CASSSGLAISPANEQFF,TGCGCCAGCAGCTCTGGACTAGCGATTTCCCCAGCCAATGAGCAGTTCTTC
TRBJ2-7,few,TRBD2,TRBV20-1,CSARGTSGRYEQYF,TGCAGTGCTAGAGGGACTAGCGGGAGGTACGAGCAGTACTTC
TRBJ2-1,many,TRBD1,TRBV5-1,CASSLRDSLSNEQFF,TGCGCCAGCAGCTTGAGGGACAGTCTCTCCAATGAGCAGTTCTTC
TRBJ2-7,-,TRBD2,TRBV5-1,CARSLAGVDYEQYF,TGCGCCCGCAGCCTCGCGGGAGTGGACTACGAGCAGTACTTC
TRBJ2-7,few,TRBD2,TRBV3-1,CASSPLLAWEQYF,TGTGCCAGCAGCCCCTTACTAGCGTGGGAGCAGTACTTC
TRBJ2-7,few,-,TRBV20-1,CSARGAGEVSYEQYF,TGCAGTGCTAGGGGGGCGGGGGAGGTCTCCTACGAGCAGTACTTC
TRBJ2-1,few,-,TRBV5-1,CASSGVGGGYNEQFF,TGCGCCAGCAGCGGAGTCGGAGGGGGCTACAATGAGCAGTTCTTC
TRBJ2-1,-,TRBD2,TRBV10-1,CASSPLPGLAGGPYNEQFF,TGCGCCAGCAGTCCACTTCCGGGACTAGCGGGAGGGCCATACAATGAGCAGTTCTTC
TRBJ2-5,-,-,TRBV7-9,CASSLVASRGETQYF,TGTGCCAGCAGCTTAGTGGCCAGTCGGGGAGAGACCCAGTACTTC
TRBJ2-1,many,-,TRBV5-1,CASSLAGAEEVEEFF,TGCGCCAGCAGCTTGGCGGGGGCGGAGGAGGTTGAGGAGTTCTTC
TRBJ2-1,few,-,TRBV12-3/TRBV12-4,CASSSSTGGADF,-
TRBJ2-3,few,-,TRBV23-1,CASSQSGASTDTQYF,TGCGCCAGCAGTCAGTCAGGGGCGAGCACAGATACGCAGTATTTT
TRBJ1-1,once,-,TRBV7-2,CASSLTKGDTEAFF,TGTGCCAGCAGCTTAACGAAGGGGGACACTGAAGCTTTCTTT
TRBJ2-4,few,TRBD1,TRBV20-1,CSARVWTGGKGKNIQYF,TGCAGTGCTAGAGTTTGGACAGGGGGCAAAGGCAAAAACATTCAGTACTTC
TRBJ2-3,few,-,TRBV5-1,CASSPQATDTQYF,TGCGCCAGCAGCCCACAGGCCACAGATACGCAGTATTTT
TRBJ2-7,few,-,TRBV10-3,CAISETPTYEQYF,TGTGCCATCAGTGAGACTCCCACCTACGAGCAGTACTTC
TRBJ2-1,few,-,TRBV5-1,CASRESSYEQFF,TGCGCCAGCAGAGAATCCTCCTATGAGCAGTTCTTC
TRBJ2-1,-,TRBD2,TRBV10-3,CAISGEAGVIYNEQFF,TGTGCCATCAGTGGGGAAGCGGGAGTTATCTACAATGAGCAGTTCTTC
TRBJ1-1,-,TRBD1,TRBV5-1,CASSLGPGTGDNTEAFF,TGCGCCAGCAGCCTAGGCCCCGGGACAGGGGACAACACTGAAGCTTTCTTT